These 8 T cell receptor beta chains were all obtained from the same sample, sequenced in a study of cytomegalovirus exposure and HLA in healthy donors. The PCR ran on 60 Vbeta and 13 Jbeta primers. TCRdb's copy holds only in-frame clones and misses some; the assay was immunoSEQ multiplex PCR. The table includes fewer than 110,000 clones, roughly 87% detected once. What was sequenced was PBMCs. The receptor set was obtained from a man younger than 45 in good health and CMV-seropositive.

V usage is TRBV27 and J usage is TRBJ2-7, with D tentatively TRBD2 (6 bases). Germline V CDR1 and CDR2: MNHEY, SMNVEV (reference sequence). V shed 0 bases and J shed 6 bases, with 9 bases lying between them. The CDR3 is 13 amino acids. CDR3 bases: TGTGCCAGCAGTTTATCCAGAGCGGGCGAGCAGTACTTC. Amino acid sequence: CASSLSRAGEQYF.

This clone has a handful of counts. V usage is TRBV19 and J usage is TRBJ2-5; 8 nucleotides match TRBD1. The CDR3 is made up of 14 amino acids. The ends lost 3 bases at V and 5 bases at J; junction bases unmatched: 5. Germline CDR1 LNHDA, CDR2 SQIVND (reference sequence). CDR3 nucleotide sequence: TGTGCCAGTAGTATCCAGGGGGCGAGGGAGACCCAGTACTTC. It codes for CASSIQGARETQYF.

The chain joins TRBV30 to TRBJ2-2; 9 bases are a match to TRBD1. Germline CDR1 GTSNPN, CDR2 SVGIG (reference sequence). This CDR3 comprises 15 residues. The junction had 5 bases not matched to a gene; V was cut back by 5 bases and J by 1 base. The CDR3 reads CAWGTGTLNTGELFF. CDR3 bases: TGTGCCTGGGGGACAGGGACTTTGAACACCGGGGAGCTGTTTTTT. The full variable domain, in which reference TRBV30 and TRBJ2-2 provide the parts outside the CDR3, is SQTIHQWPATLVQPVGSPLSLECTVEGTSNPNLYWYRQAAGRGLQLLFYSVGIGQISSEVPQNLSASRPQDRQFILSSKKLLLSDSGFYLCAWGTGTLNTGELFFGEGSRLTVL.

The genes are TRBV7-8 and TRBJ1-4; D is perhaps TRBD1 (6 bases). The CDR3 totals 16 residues. V dropped 3 bases and J dropped 6 bases, with 17 bases sitting between them. Germline V gene lookup returns CDR1 SGHVS and CDR2 FQNEAQ. The CDR3 DNA reads as TGTGCCAGCAGCTTCGGCCTACAGGGTTTGGATGAAAAACTGTTTTTT. Translating it yields CASSFGLQGLDEKLFF.

This chain connects TRBV25-1 to TRBJ2-3; 9 bases align to TRBD1. The length of the CDR3 is 15 residues. Germline CDR1 and CDR2: MGHDK and SYGVNS. After removal of 2 bases from V and 11 bases from J, the junction contained 11 bases not matched to a gene. CDR3 bases: TGTGCCAGCAGTGAACCAGGACAGGGGTCGAAAATGCAGTATTTT. Amino acids: CASSEPGQGSKMQYF. The full variable domain, in which reference TRBV25-1 and TRBJ2-3 provide the parts outside the CDR3, is EADIYQTPRYLVIGTGKKITLECSQTMGHDKMYWYQQDPGMELHLIHYSYGVNSTEKGDLSSESTVSRIRTEHFPLTLESARPSHTSQYLCASSEPGQGSKMQYFGPGTRLTVL.

A single count supports this clone. The chain combines TRBV10-3 with TRBJ1-5; no clear D gene. Trimming pared 3 bases from V and 2 bases from J, leaving 8 bases between. CDR3 length: 14 amino acids. Germline-derived CDR1 and CDR2 are ENHRY and SYGVKD. The CDR3 is CAISDGAGNQPQHF. The CDR3 region has the DNA TGTGCCATCAGTGATGGCGCGGGCAATCAGCCCCAGCATTTT.

The chain recombines TRBV30 with TRBJ2-7, with D possibly TRBD1 on 6 matching bases. In germline, CDR1 is GTSNPN, CDR2 SVGIG (reference sequence). The CDR3 totals 14 residues. V lost 4 bases and J lost 1, with 14 bases in between. The DNA for the CDR3 is TGTGCCTGGACACAGGGTATAGGGTCCTACGAGCAGTACTTC. This translates into CAWTQGIGSYEQYF.

The chain uses TRBV7-9 and TRBJ1-1, with a tentative D call TRBD1 (5 bases). V was trimmed by 5 bases and J by 7 bases, leaving 11 bases between them. Looked up from germline, CDR1 is SEHNR and CDR2 is FQNEAQ (reference sequence). There are 12 residues in the CDR3. The CDR3 bases are TGTGCCAGCAGCACATTCCAGGGTGAAGCTTTCTTT. Protein sequence: CASSTFQGEAFF.